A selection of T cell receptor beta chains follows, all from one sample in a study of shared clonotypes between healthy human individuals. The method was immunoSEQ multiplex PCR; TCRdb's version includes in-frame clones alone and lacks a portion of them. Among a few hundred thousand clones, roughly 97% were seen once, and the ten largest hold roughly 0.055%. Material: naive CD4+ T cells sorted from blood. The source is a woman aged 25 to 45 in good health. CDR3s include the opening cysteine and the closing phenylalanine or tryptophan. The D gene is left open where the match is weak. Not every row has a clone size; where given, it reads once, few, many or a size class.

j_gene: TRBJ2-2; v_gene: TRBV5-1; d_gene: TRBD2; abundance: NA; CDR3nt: TGCGCCAGCAGCCTTAGCGGGAGCCGTCGCACCGGGGAGCTGTTTTTT; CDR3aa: CASSLSGSRRTGELFF
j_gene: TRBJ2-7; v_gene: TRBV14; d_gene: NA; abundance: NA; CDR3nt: TGTGCCAGCAGCCAAGACAGGGTTGACGAGCAGTACTTC; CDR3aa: CASSQDRVDEQYF
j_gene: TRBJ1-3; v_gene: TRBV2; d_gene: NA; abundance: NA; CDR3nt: TGTGCCAGCAGTAGTCAGGGGCGAATGGCTGGAAACACCATATATTTT; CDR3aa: CASSSQGRMAGNTIYF
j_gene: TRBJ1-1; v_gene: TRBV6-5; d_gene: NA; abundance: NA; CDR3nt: TGTGCCAGCAGTCAGGATGTTAGCACTGAAGCTTTCTTT; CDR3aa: CASSQDVSTEAFF
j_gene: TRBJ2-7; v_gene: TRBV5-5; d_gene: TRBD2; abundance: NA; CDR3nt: TGTGCCAGCAGCTTGGTGACTAGCGGGAGCTCCCACGAGCAGTACTTC; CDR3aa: CASSLVTSGSSHEQYF
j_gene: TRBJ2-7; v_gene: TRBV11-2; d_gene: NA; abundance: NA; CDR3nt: TGTGCCAGCAGCTATGGGCAGGTAGACTACGAGCAGTACTTC; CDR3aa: CASSYGQVDYEQYF
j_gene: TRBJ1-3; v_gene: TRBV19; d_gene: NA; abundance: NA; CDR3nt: TGTGCCAGTAGCTCAATGGCGGCCTCTGGAAACACCATATATTTT; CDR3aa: CASSSMAASGNTIYF
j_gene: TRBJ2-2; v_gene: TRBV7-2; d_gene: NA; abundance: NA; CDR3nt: TGTGCCAGCAGCTTAGTTGGCATCAACACCGGGGAGCTGTTTTTT; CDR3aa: CASSLVGINTGELFF
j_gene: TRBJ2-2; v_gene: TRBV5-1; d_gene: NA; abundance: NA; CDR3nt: TGCGCCAGCACCCTCGGGACACAAAACACCGGGGAGCTGTTTTTT; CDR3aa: CASTLGTQNTGELFF
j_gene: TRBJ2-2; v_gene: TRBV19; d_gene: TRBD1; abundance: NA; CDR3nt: TGTGCCAGTAGGGGACAGGGGGATGGCGGGGAGCTGTTTTTT; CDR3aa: CASRGQGDGGELFF
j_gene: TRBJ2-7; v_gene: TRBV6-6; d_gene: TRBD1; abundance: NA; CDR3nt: TGTGCCAGCAGTCACGACAGGGGTCCGGACTACGAGCAGTACTTC; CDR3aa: CASSHDRGPDYEQYF
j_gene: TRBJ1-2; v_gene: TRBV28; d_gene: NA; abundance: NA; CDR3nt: TGTGCCAGCGCCCCCAGTCATAGGCTGACTCTCTATGGCTACACCTTC; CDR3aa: CASAPSHRLTLYGYTF
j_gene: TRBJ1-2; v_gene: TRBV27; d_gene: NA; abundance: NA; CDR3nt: TGTGCCAGCAGTTTAGGTTCTCGGAGCTATGGCTACACCTTC; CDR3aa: CASSLGSRSYGYTF
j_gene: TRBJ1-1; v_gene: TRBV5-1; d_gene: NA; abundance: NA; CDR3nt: TGCGCCAGCAGCCCCTTTGCCGGTGAAGCTTTCTTT; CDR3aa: CASSPFAGEAFF
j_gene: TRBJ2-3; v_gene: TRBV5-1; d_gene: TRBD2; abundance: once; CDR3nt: TGCGCCAGCAGCTTCACTAGCGGGGCCACAGATACGCAGTATTTT; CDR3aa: CASSFTSGATDTQYF
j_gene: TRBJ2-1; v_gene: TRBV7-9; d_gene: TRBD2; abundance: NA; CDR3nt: TGTGCCAGCAGCTTAGCGCGGGCTAGCGGAGCCAACTACAATGAGCAGTTCTTC; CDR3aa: CASSLARASGANYNEQFF
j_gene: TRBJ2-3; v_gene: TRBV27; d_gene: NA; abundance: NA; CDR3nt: TGTGCCAGCAGTTTATTGGGGGCCGGAGATACGCAGTATTTT; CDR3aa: CASSLLGAGDTQYF
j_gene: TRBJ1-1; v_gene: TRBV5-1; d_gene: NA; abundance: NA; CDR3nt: TGCGCCAGCAGCTTAGACGCTGATCGGGGGGACACTGAAGCTTTCTTT; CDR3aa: CASSLDADRGDTEAFF
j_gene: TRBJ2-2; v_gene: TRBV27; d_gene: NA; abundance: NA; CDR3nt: TGTGCCAGCGGGGGTGGAAGGACCGGGGAGCTGTTTTTT; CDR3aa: CASGGGRTGELFF
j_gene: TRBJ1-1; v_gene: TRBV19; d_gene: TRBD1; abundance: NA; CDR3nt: TGTGCCAGTAGTGCAGACCGGGACAGGGAGACTGAAGCTTTCTTT; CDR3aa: CASSADRDRETEAFF
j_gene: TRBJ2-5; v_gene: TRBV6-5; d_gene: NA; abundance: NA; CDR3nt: TGTGCCAGCAGTTACTCGATATTACAGCAGGAGACCCAGTACTTC; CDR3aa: CASSYSILQQETQYF
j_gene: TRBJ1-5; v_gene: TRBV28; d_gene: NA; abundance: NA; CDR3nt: TGTGCCAGCAGTTTATTTACAGGTCAGCCCCAGCATTTT; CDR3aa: CASSLFTGQPQHF
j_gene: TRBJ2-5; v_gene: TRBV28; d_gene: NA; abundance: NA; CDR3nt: TGTGCCAGCAGTCCATCACGGGGGATGGAGACCCAGTACTTC; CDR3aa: CASSPSRGMETQYF
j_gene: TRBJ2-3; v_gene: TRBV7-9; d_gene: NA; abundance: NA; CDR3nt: TGTGCCAGCAGCTTAGGCCGGAAGGACCCCACAGATACGCAGTATTTT; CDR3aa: CASSLGRKDPTDTQYF
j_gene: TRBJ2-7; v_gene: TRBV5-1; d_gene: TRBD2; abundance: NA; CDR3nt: TGCGCCAGCAGCTCGGGACTAGCTGATACCTACGAGCAGTACTTC; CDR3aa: CASSSGLADTYEQYF
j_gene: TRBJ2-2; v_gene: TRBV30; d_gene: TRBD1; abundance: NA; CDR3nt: TGTGCCTGGAGTGTCCTGAACAGGGGTTCCTCCGGGGAGCTGTTTTTT; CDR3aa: CAWSVLNRGSSGELFF
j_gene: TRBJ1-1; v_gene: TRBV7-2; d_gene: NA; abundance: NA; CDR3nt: TGTGCCAGCAGCTACCTGGGACGAGAAGCTTTCTTT; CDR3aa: CASSYLGREAFF
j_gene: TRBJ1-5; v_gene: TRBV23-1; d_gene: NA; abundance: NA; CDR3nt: TGCGCCAGCAGTCACTCAAAAAAGACACCTATAGGAGATCAGCCCCAGCATTTT; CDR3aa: CASSHSKKTPIGDQPQHF
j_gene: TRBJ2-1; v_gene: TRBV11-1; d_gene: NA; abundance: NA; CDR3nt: TGTGCCAGCAGCCGACCGGGAGCGCATGAGCAGTTCTTC; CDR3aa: CASSRPGAHEQFF
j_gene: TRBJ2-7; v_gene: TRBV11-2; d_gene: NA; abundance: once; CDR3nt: TGTGCCAGCAGCACTAGAGGGGGGCGATTAAACGAGCAGTACTTC; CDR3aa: CASSTRGGRLNEQYF
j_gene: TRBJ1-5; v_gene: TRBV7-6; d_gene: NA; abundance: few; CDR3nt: TGTGCCAGCAGCTTAGCAGCAGGGGATCAGCCCCAGCATTTT; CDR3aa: CASSLAAGDQPQHF
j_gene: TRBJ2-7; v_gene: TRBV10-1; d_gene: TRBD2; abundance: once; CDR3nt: TGCGCCAGCAGTGAGGGGGGACTACCAGCTTATGAGCAGTACTTC; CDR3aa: CASSEGGLPAYEQYF
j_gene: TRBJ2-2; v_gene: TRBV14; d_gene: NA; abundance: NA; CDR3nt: TGTGCCAGCAGCCCTACTAAGGGACTGTCTTGGGGTACCGGGGAGCTGTTTTTT; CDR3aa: CASSPTKGLSWGTGELFF
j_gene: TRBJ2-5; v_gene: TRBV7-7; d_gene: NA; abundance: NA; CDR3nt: TGTGCCAGCAGCTCCCTACAGGGCCGAGAGACCCAGTACTTC; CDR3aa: CASSSLQGRETQYF
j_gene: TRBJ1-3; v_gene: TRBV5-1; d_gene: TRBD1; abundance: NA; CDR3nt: TGCGCCAGCAGCTGGGGACAGGAGATAAACACCATATATTTT; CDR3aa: CASSWGQEINTIYF
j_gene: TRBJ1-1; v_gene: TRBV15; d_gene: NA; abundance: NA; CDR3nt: TGTGCCACCAGCAAGATGGGGACTCTGGCTTTCTTT; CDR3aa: CATSKMGTLAFF
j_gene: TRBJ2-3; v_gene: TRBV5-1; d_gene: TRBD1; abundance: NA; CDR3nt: TGCGCCAGCAGCCAAAGACAGGGCTCGGTCCTTGCTAGCACAGATACGCAGTATTTT; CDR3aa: CASSQRQGSVLASTDTQYF
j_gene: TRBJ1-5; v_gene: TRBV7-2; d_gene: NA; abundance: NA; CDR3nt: TGTGCCAGCAGCTTAGGTGGGCAGCCCCAGCATTTT; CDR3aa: CASSLGGQPQHF
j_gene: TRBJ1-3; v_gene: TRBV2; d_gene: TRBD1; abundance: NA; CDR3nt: TGTGCCAGCAGTGGACAGGGGACGCGGGGAAACACCATATATTTT; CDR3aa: CASSGQGTRGNTIYF
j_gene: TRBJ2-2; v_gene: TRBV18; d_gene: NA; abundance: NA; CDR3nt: TGTGCCAGCTCCCTAGGTCAAACCCACGCCGGGGAGCTGTTTTTT; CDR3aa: CASSLGQTHAGELFF
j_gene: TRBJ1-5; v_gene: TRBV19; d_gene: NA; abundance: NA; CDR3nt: TGTGCCAGTAGTATAGTGTCAAGAAGTTATAGCAATCAGCCCCAGCATTTT; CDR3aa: CASSIVSRSYSNQPQHF
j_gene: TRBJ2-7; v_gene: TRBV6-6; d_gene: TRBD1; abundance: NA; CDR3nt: TGTGCCAGCAGGAACCGGGACAGGGACCACGAGCAGTACTTC; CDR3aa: CASRNRDRDHEQYF
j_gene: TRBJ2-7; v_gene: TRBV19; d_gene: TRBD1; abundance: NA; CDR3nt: TGTGCCAGTAGGATAGGACAGGGGGAATGGTACGAGCAGTACTTC; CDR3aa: CASRIGQGEWYEQYF
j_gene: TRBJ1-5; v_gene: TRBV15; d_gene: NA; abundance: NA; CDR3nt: TGTGCCACCAGCAGGGGCGATCAGCCCCAGCATTTT; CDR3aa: CATSRGDQPQHF
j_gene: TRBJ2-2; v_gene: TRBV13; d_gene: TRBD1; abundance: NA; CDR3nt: TGTGCCAGCAGCTTAGCGGGACAGGGGAGTGGGACCGGGGAGCTGTTTTTT; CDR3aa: CASSLAGQGSGTGELFF
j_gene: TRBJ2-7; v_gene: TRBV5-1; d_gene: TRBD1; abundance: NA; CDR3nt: TGCGCCAGCAGTCCACAGGGGCCGACTTACGAGCAGTACTTC; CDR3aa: CASSPQGPTYEQYF
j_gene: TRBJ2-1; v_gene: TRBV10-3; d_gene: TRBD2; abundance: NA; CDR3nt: TGTGCCATCAGGGAGCGGGACGGACGGTCGGGGCAGTTCTTC; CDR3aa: CAIRERDGRSGQFF
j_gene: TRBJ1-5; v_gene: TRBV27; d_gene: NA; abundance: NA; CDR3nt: TGTGCCAGCCGCCAGAGACAGCGCAATCAGCCCCAGCATTTT; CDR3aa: CASRQRQRNQPQHF
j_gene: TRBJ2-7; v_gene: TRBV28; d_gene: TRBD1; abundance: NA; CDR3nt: TGTGCCAGCACCCTAGCCGGGACAGGGGCTTTCGAGCAGTACTTC; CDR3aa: CASTLAGTGAFEQYF
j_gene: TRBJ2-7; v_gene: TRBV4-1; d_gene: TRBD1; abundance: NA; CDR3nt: TGCGCCAGCAGCCCAGGACAGGGGGCCCCCTACGAGCAGTACTTC; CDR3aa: CASSPGQGAPYEQYF
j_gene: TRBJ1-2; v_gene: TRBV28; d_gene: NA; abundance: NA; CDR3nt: TGTGCCAGCAGCCCTACAGGGAACTATGGCTACACCTTC; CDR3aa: CASSPTGNYGYTF
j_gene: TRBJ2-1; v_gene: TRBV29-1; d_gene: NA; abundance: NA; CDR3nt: TGCAGCGCTGCCCCCTACATTCCCTACAATGAGCAGTTCTTC; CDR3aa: CSAAPYIPYNEQFF
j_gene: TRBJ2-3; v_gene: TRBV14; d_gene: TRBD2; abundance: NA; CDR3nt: TGTGCCAGCAGCCAGGAATCTAGCGGGAGAAGCACAGATACGCAGTATTTT; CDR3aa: CASSQESSGRSTDTQYF
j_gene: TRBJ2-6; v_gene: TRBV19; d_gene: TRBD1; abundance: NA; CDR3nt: TGTGCCAGTAGTCTGGGGACAGGGATCTCTGGGGCCAACGTCCTGACTTTC; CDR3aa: CASSLGTGISGANVLTF
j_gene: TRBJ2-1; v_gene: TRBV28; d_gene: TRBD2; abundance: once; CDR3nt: TGTGCCAGCAGTTTTAGCGGGGGGTTAGGCAATGAGCAGTTCTTC; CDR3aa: CASSFSGGLGNEQFF